These T cell receptor beta chains were read from a single sample in a study of T cell responses to AZD1222 COVID-19 vaccine. Only in-frame clones appear in the TCRdb table, and some are missing; sequencing was by immunoSEQ multiplex PCR. In the table there are about 81,000 clones, 91% of which are singletons. Sequenced material: peripheral blood, taken 28 days after the second AZD1222 dose. Receptors were obtained from an adult who received the AZD1222 COVID-19 vaccine. CDR3s include the opening cysteine and the closing phenylalanine or tryptophan. The order of the fields is V gene, CDR3 protein.

TRBV5-1 | CASSLALAGVSSYEQYF
TRBV28 | CASSPGTGYEQYF
TRBV3-1/TRBV3-2 | CASSQGLAGNEQFF
TRBV11-2 | CASSQQGGTDTQYF
TRBV4-1 | CASSQREGDRANYGYTF
TRBV7-9 | CASSFNLGQYNEQFF
TRBV5-1 | CASSPAGTGLYEQYF
TRBV19 | CASSIDTAGNTQYF
TRBV19 | CASSPPLNEKLFF
TRBV15 | CATSREGGPNEKLFF
TRBV20-1 | CSASWGRPGPGTDTQYF